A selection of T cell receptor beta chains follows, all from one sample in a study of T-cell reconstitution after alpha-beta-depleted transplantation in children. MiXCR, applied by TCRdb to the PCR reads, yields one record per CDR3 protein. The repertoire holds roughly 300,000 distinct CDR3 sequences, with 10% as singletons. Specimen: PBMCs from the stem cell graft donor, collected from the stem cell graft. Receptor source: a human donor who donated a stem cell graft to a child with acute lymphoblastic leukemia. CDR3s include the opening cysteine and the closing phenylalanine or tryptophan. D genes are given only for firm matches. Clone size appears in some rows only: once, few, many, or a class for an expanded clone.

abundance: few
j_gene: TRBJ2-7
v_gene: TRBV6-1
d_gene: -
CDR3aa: CASSEVPGNEGITYEQYF
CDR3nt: TGTGCCAGCAGTGAAGTTCCGGGAAACGAGGGAATAACCTACGAGCAGTACTTC

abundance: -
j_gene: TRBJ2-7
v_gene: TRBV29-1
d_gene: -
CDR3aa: CSVTGRSPYEQYF
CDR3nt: TGCAGCGTCACAGGCCGCTCTCCCTACGAGCAGTACTTC

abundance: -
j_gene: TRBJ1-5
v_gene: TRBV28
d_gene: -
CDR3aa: CASSSSLGSNQPQHF
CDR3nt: TGTGCCAGCAGTTCGTCCCTTGGGAGCAATCAGCCCCAGCATTTT

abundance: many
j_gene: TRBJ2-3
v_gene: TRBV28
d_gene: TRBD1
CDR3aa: CASWDRGIQDTQYF
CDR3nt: TGTGCCAGCTGGGACAGGGGTATTCAAGATACGCAGTATTTT

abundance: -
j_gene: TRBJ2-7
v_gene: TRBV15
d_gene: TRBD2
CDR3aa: CATSRDLGGEQYF
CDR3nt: TGTGCCACCAGCAGAGATCTGGGGGGGGAGCAGTACTTC

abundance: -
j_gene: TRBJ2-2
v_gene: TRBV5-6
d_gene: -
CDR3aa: CASSRGPGTGELFF
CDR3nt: TGTGCCAGCAGCCGCGGACCGGGCACCGGGGAGCTGTTTTTT

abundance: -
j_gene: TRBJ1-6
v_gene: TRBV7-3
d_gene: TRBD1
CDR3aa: CASSFTGDGNSPLHF
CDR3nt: TGTGCCAGCAGCTTTACAGGGGACGGAAATTCACCCCTCCACTTT

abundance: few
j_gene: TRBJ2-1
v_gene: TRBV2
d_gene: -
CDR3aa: CAIKANEQFF
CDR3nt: TGTGCCATCAAAGCTAATGAGCAGTTCTTC

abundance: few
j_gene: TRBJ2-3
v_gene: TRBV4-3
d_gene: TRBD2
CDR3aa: CASSQGLAGPPAQYF
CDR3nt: TGCGCCAGCAGCCAGGGACTAGCGGGACCCCCTGCGCAGTATTTT

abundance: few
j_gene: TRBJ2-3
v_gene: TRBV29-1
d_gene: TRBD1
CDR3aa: CSDGQGMSDTQYF
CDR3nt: TGCAGCGACGGACAGGGAATGTCAGATACGCAGTATTTT

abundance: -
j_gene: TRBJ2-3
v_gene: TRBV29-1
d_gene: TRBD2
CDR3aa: CSVVSLAGVGTDTQYF
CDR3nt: TGCAGCGTTGTAAGTCTAGCGGGAGTCGGGACAGATACGCAGTATTTT

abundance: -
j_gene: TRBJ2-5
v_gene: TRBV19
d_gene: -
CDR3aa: CASSRRHSPQETQYF
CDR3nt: TGTGCCAGTAGTCGTAGGCACAGTCCACAAGAGACCCAGTACTTC

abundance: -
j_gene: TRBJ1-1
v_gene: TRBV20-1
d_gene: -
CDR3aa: CSARVWGGAFF
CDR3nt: TGCAGTGCTAGAGTCTGGGGGGGGGCTTTCTTT

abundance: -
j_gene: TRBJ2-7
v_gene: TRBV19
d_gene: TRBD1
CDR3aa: CASSWGTGSSYEQYF
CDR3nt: TGTGCCAGTAGTTGGGGGACAGGAAGCTCCTACGAGCAGTACTTC

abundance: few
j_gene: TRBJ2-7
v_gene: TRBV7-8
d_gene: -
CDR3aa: CASTQISSSYEQYF
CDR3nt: TGTGCCAGCACCCAGATCTCAAGTTCCTACGAGCAGTACTTC

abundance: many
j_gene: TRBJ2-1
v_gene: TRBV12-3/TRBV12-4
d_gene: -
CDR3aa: CASSLGGPINEQFF
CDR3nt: TGTGCCAGCAGTTTAGGGGGACCTATAAATGAGCAGTTCTTC